The 19 T cell receptor beta chains presented below share a single source sample, sequenced in a study of shared clonotypes between healthy human individuals. Only in-frame clones appear in the TCRdb table, and some are missing; sequencing was by immunoSEQ multiplex PCR. The table has about 2.3 million clones, 85% to 95% seen once. The sequenced material came from naive CD4+ T cells from PBMCs. Subset of the sample: CD45RA+ positively selected. Receptors were obtained from a man younger than 35 in good health. Some clones in this sample may be carry-over from other donors' samples.

This clone was observed a single time. The rearrangement uses TRBV7-2 and TRBJ2-2, with D maybe TRBD2 (6 bases). Germline-derived CDR1 and CDR2 are SGHTA and FQGNSA. Trimming left V 2 bases short and J 5 bases short, with 12 bases between. The CDR3 spans 15 residues. CDR3 DNA sequence: TGTGCCAGCAGCTTAACCGGGAGCCGGACCGGGGAGCTGTTTTTT. It translates to CASSLTGSRTGELFF.

The J gene is TRBJ1-4, the V gene TRBV28; the D gene is possibly TRBD1 (5 bases). The CDR3 length is 15 residues. Per germline, CDR1 MDHEN and CDR2 SYDVKM. V was clipped by 4 bases and J by 7 bases, with 16 bases between them. CDR3 DNA: TGTGCCAGCAGTTCTCCAGGGACGACAGTTGAAAAACTGTTTTTT. Amino acids: CASSSPGTTVEKLFF.

The chain uses TRBV6-1 and TRBJ2-5; no reliable D call. V shed 0 bases and J shed 9 bases, with 11 bases lying between them. The CDR3 extends over 13 amino acids. The germline gives CDR1 MNHNS, CDR2 SASEGT. CDR3 coding DNA: TGTGCCAGCAGTGAAGCGTGGGGAATTTCCCAGTACTTC. This encodes CASSEAWGISQYF.

Points on this clone: One end of the junction fails to match germline, which may point to a read error. V is TRBV5-1 and J is TRBJ2-2; 12 bases agree with TRBD2. Germline loops: CDR1 SGHRS, CDR2 YFSETQ. This CDR3 comprises 16 residues. The CDR3, as DNA: TGCGCCAGCAGCTCCACGACTAGCGGGAGCACCAGGGAGCTGTTTTTT. The encoded protein is CASSSTTSGSTRELFF.

This clone occurred once. The chain couples TRBV28 to TRBJ2-3; 7 bases are a match to TRBD1. Germline V gives CDR1 MDHEN, CDR2 SYDVKM. The CDR3 loop spans 14 amino acids. V trimming: 4 bases; J trimming: 3 bases; junction bases outside the gene matches: 4. Here the CDR3 DNA reads TGTGCCAGCAGTTCAGGGGGTTGGACAGATACGCAGTATTTT. It yields the protein CASSSGGWTDTQYF.

The genes are TRBV11-2 and TRBJ1-4; no definite D call. V was cut by 4 bases and J by 0 bases, with 9 bases left in between. The CDR3 runs to 15 residues. CDR1 is SGHAT, CDR2 FQNNGV, per germline. The CDR3 DNA follows: TGTGCCAGCAGCTCCGGGTCGACAACTAATGAAAAACTGTTTTTT. Translating gives CASSSGSTTNEKLFF.

The V call is TRBV28, the J call TRBJ2-7; 9 bases map to TRBD1. V trimming: 5 bases; J trimming: 4 bases; junction bases outside the gene matches: 9. The CDR3 covers 15 residues. Germline V lookup: CDR1 MDHEN, CDR2 SYDVKM. The CDR3: CASSKDRGGEYEQYF. The CDR3 nucleotides are TGTGCCAGCAGTAAAGACAGGGGGGGCGAATACGAGCAGTACTTC.

Concerning this clone itself: At the DNA level, this CDR3 is encoded by other sequences in the same sample as well. The chain joins TRBV28 to TRBJ2-1, with 8 bases aligning to TRBD2. The CDR3 has 15 amino acids. The ends lost 6 bases at V and 0 bases at J; junction bases unmatched: 4. Per germline, CDR1 MDHEN and CDR2 SYDVKM. The CDR3 DNA sequence: TGTGCCAGCAGCCCTACTAGCGGCTCCTACAATGAGCAGTTCTTC. Translation gives CASSPTSGSYNEQFF.

The J gene is TRBJ1-2, the V gene TRBV5-5; 8 positions agree with TRBD1. The CDR3 has 12 amino acids. With 3 bases clipped from V and 7 bases from J, the junction kept 2 bases outside the gene matches. CDR1 SGHKS and CDR2 YYEKEE come from the germline V gene (reference sequence). The CDR3 DNA is TGTGCCAGCAGCTATGGGACAGGTGGCTACACCTTC. It is translated as CASSYGTGGYTF.

The V call is TRBV9, the J call TRBJ2-2, with 10 nucleotides matching TRBD2. Trimming cost V 4 bases and J 1 base; bases outside gene matches: 10. The CDR3 has 18 amino acids. Germline lookup yields CDR1 SGDLS and CDR2 YYNGEE. The chain's CDR3 is CASSPLEGLARNTGELFF. The CDR3 bases are TGTGCCAGCAGCCCCCTGGAGGGACTAGCGAGGAACACCGGGGAGCTGTTTTTT.

V is TRBV10-3 and J is TRBJ1-3; D call uncertain. V dropped 2 bases and J dropped 2 bases, with 10 bases sitting between them. Per the germline V gene, CDR1 is ENHRY and CDR2 is SYGVKD. CDR3 size: 15 residues. As DNA, the CDR3 is TGTGCCATCAGTGAGCCCCCGGGCGCTGGAAACACCATATATTTT. This translates into CAISEPPGAGNTIYF.

The table lists this clone with a few counts. The chain uses TRBV19 and TRBJ1-4, with 9 bases lining up with TRBD1. Germline lookup yields CDR1 LNHDA and CDR2 SQIVND (reference sequence). After removal of 4 bases from V and 2 bases from J, the junction contained 2 bases not matched to a gene. The CDR3 sequence is 15 residues long. CDR3 bases: TGTGCCAGTAGTAGCACAGGGGGCACTAATGAAAAACTGTTTTTT. This translates into CASSSTGGTNEKLFF.

The chain is built from TRBV7-3 and TRBJ2-1; D gene uncertain. CDR1 SGHTA and CDR2 FQGTGA come from the germline V gene. With 0 bases removed from V and 1 base from J, the gap between germline ends came to 10 bases. The CDR3 is made up of 16 amino acids. CDR3 DNA sequence: TGTGCCAGCAGCTTAACCGCCTCTCAGTCCTACAATGAGCAGTTCTTC. Translation gives CASSLTASQSYNEQFF.

The J gene is TRBJ2-1, the V gene TRBV5-1, with D possibly matching TRBD2 (6 bases). The germline V gene encodes CDR1 SGHRS and CDR2 YFSETQ. V dropped 1 base and J dropped 0 bases, with 14 bases sitting between them. The CDR3 extends over 17 amino acids. DNA of the CDR3: TGCGCCAGCAGCTTGTTAGGCGGGATGAGCTCCTACAATGAGCAGTTCTTC. It specifies CASSLLGGMSSYNEQFF. The full variable domain, with the rest looked up from reference TRBV5-1 and TRBJ2-1, is KAGVTQTPRYLIKTRGQQVTLSCSPISGHRSVSWYQQTPGQGLQFLFEYFSETQRNKGNFPGRFSGRQFSNSRSEMNVSTLELGDSALYLCASSLLGGMSSYNEQFFGPGTRLTVL.

This sequence joins TRBV18 and TRBJ1-6, with no clear D. Germline V gene lookup returns CDR1 KGHSH and CDR2 LQKENI. V was cut by 2 bases and J by 12 bases, with 8 bases left in between. CDR3 size: 12 residues. CDR3 sequence (DNA): TGTGCCAGCTCACCATCGGGTGGACCCCTCCACTTT. It codes for CASSPSGGPLHF.

The rearrangement uses TRBV19 and TRBJ2-3; 7 bases are shared with TRBD2. The V and J ends lost 6 bases and 5 bases, in that order; junction bases with no gene match: 8. Germline V lookup: CDR1 LNHDA, CDR2 SQIVND (reference sequence). The CDR3 consists of 14 residues. The CDR3 coding sequence is TGTGCCAGTAGCCGGCCCTTAGCGGGAGATACGCAGTATTTT. This sequence encodes CASSRPLAGDTQYF.

The chain couples TRBV7-9 to TRBJ1-2; D remains ambiguous. V lost 3 bases and J 7 bases, leaving 18 bases between the germline ends. This CDR3 is built from 15 residues. Germline loops: CDR1 SEHNR, CDR2 FQNEAQ (reference sequence). The CDR3 DNA reads as TGTGCCAGCAGCTTTATTCGTAGGACGGCGGGTGGCTACACCTTC. It translates to CASSFIRRTAGGYTF. The whole variable domain, remainder taken from reference TRBV7-9 and TRBJ1-2, is DTGVSQNPRHKITKRGQNVTFRCDPISEHNRLYWYRQTLGQGPEFLTYFQNEAQLEKSRLLSDRFSAERPKGSFSTLEIQRTEQGDSAMYLCASSFIRRTAGGYTFGSGTRLTVV.

The chain recombines TRBV28 with TRBJ1-5, with no clear D. Germline V lookup: CDR1 MDHEN, CDR2 SYDVKM. The V end lost 8 bases, the J end lost 7 bases, and 24 bases lay between the germline ends. The length of the CDR3 is 16 residues. For the CDR3, the DNA is TGTGCCAGCTCAGGCCCGATGGGAGGTCGTTGGCAGCCCCAGCATTTT. This sequence encodes CASSGPMGGRWQPQHF.

The chain combines TRBV5-1 with TRBJ1-1; no clear D gene. CDR3 size: 15 residues. V lost 4 bases, J lost 4 bases, and 17 bases lay in between. Germline V CDR1 and CDR2: SGHRS, YFSETQ. Here the CDR3 reads CASSPEPIRGTEAFF. Written as DNA, the CDR3 is TGCGCCAGCAGCCCGGAGCCTATACGGGGCACTGAAGCTTTCTTT.